The 13 T cell receptor beta chains below all came from one sample that was sequenced in a study of T cell responses to AZD1222 COVID-19 vaccine. This table comes from immunoSEQ multiplex PCR, and its TCRdb copy is limited to in-frame clones, with some not included. Among roughly 190,000 clones, more than 80% were seen once, and the ten largest hold about 3.9%. Source: peripheral blood, taken on day 0 of AZD1222 vaccination. The receptor set was obtained from an adult in good health.

This clone was seen once. The V call is TRBV14, the J call TRBJ2-1; TRBD1 agrees at 10 bases. After removal of 4 bases from V and 7 bases from J, the junction contained 4 bases not matched to a gene. The germline gives CDR1 SGHDN, CDR2 FVKESK. The CDR3 totals 14 residues. CDR3 protein: CASSPGQGWNEQFF. DNA of the CDR3: TGTGCCAGCAGCCCGGGACAGGGGTGGAATGAGCAGTTCTTC.

The chain's CDR3 is CSVDLGTGYGYTF. CDR3 nucleotides: TGCAGCGTCGATCTAGGAACGGGCTATGGCTACACCTTC. V and J are TRBV29-1 and TRBJ1-2; D remains ambiguous. Germline CDR1 and CDR2: SQVTM and ANQGSEA. The CDR3 spans 13 residues. V was cut by 6 bases and J by 4 bases, with 15 bases left in between.

V gene TRBV5-1 combines with J gene TRBJ2-1; D might be TRBD2 (6 bases). V dropped 5 bases and J dropped 0 bases, with 12 bases sitting between them. This CDR3 has 15 residues. CDR1 and CDR2 (germline): SGHRS, YFSETQ. This CDR3 reads CASREPSDSYNEQFF. The CDR3 DNA reads TGCGCCAGCAGGGAACCTAGCGACTCCTACAATGAGCAGTTCTTC.

The rearrangement joins TRBV5-1 to TRBJ2-5; the D is unclear. V was pared by 2 bases and J by 3 bases, with 5 bases between. CDR3 length: 12 amino acids. Germline CDR1 SGHRS, CDR2 YFSETQ. This CDR3 is CASSFSEETQYF. CDR3 nucleotide sequence: TGCGCCAGCAGCTTCAGTGAAGAGACCCAGTACTTC.

The chain combines TRBV7-9 with TRBJ1-1; D unclear. The CDR3 totals 11 residues. V was clipped by 5 bases and J by 3 bases, with 4 bases between them. CDR1 is SEHNR and CDR2 is FQNEAQ in the germline V gene (reference sequence). This chain's CDR3 is CASSPDTEAFF. CDR3 DNA: TGTGCCAGCAGCCCTGACACTGAAGCTTTCTTT. Full variable domain (missing parts from reference TRBV7-9 and TRBJ1-1): DTGVSQNPRHKITKRGQNVTFRCDPISEHNRLYWYRQTLGQGPEFLTYFQNEAQLEKSRLLSDRFSAERPKGSFSTLEIQRTEQGDSAMYLCASSPDTEAFFGQGTRLTVV.

The chain uses TRBV6-5 and TRBJ1-1; D gene ambiguous. The germline V and J ends were trimmed by 8 bases and 1 base, with 11 bases remaining between them. CDR1 MNHEY and CDR2 SVGAGI come from the germline V gene. CDR3 length equals 13 residues. Here the CDR3 DNA reads TGTGCCAGCCAGGTAGAGGAGAACACTGAAGCTTTCTTT. Translation: CASQVEENTEAFF.

The chain joins TRBV4-1 to TRBJ1-2; perhaps TRBD1 as D (5 bases). The V end was cut by 0 bases, the J end by 2 bases, with 22 bases between. CDR1 MGHRA and CDR2 YSYEKL come from the germline V gene. The CDR3 is 19 residues long. The CDR3 coding sequence is TGCGCCAGCAGCCAAGATACGGCCGGATGGGGCAGGGAAAACTATGGCTACACCTTC. Translating gives CASSQDTAGWGRENYGYTF.

The V and J genes are TRBV5-4 and TRBJ2-7; no definite D call. V lost 4 bases and J lost 2, with 7 bases in between. The germline V gene has CDR1 SGHNT and CDR2 YYREEE (reference sequence). This CDR3 is built from 12 residues. CDR3 amino acids: CASSAPPYEQYF. CDR3 sequence (DNA): TGTGCCAGCAGCGCCCCCCCCTACGAGCAGTACTTC.

This chain links TRBV10-1 with TRBJ2-1, with TRBD2 identical over 8 bases. CDR3 size: 16 residues. V trimming: 5 bases; J trimming: 2 bases; junction bases outside the gene matches: 8. Germline lookup yields CDR1 WNHNN and CDR2 SYGVQD (reference sequence). Here the CDR3 reads CASSPGGPITYNEQFF. Here the CDR3 DNA reads TGCGCCAGCAGTCCGGGGGGGCCAATCACCTACAATGAGCAGTTCTTC.

The chain couples TRBV16 to TRBJ1-1; D is unresolved. Trimming cost V 1 base and J 3 bases, with 6 bases left between them. The CDR3 covers 13 residues. Germline V gene sequence: CDR1 KGHSY, CDR2 FQNENV. CDR3 in amino acids: CASSQYWDTEAFF. The CDR3 DNA follows: TGTGCCAGCAGCCAATATTGGGACACTGAAGCTTTCTTT.

The gene calls are TRBV28 and TRBJ1-1, with D unresolved. Trimming cost V 1 base and J 9 bases, with 6 bases left between them. CDR1 MDHEN and CDR2 SYDVKM come from the germline V gene. The CDR3 extends over 11 amino acids. In nucleotides, the CDR3 is TGTGCCAGCAGTTTATTTGATAAAGCTTTCTTT. As protein: CASSLFDKAFF.

The CDR3 bases are TGTGCCAGCAGTTACTCGAATACTGGACTAGCGGACCAAGAGACCCAGTACTTC. Translated: CASSYSNTGLADQETQYF. The chain couples TRBV6-2 or TRBV6-3 to TRBJ2-5, with 10 bases identical to TRBD2. The CDR3 length is 18 residues. Trimming took 0 bases from V and 0 from J; bases not matched to a gene: 7. Germline-derived CDR1 and CDR2 are MNHEY and SVGEGT.

V is TRBV7-9 and J is TRBJ1-1; possible D gene TRBD1, 5 bases. In germline, CDR1 is SEHNR, CDR2 FQNEAQ (reference sequence). V lost 5 bases to trimming and J lost 4 bases, with 14 bases between them. The CDR3 has 14 residues. The CDR3 loop reads CASSPQGWATEAFF. CDR3 nucleotide sequence: TGTGCCAGCAGCCCCCAGGGCTGGGCCACTGAAGCTTTCTTT.